This T cell receptor beta chain was documented in a study of T cells in Graves' hyperthyroidism and ophthalmopathy. Amplification of TCR beta CDR3 regions was performed using RNA transcripts as template. The HTBI primer set drove a first-round RT-PCR of the TCR CDR3. From the multiplex PCR reads, TCRdb called clonotypes with MiXCR, one entry per CDR3 protein. The table records more than 500,000 distinct CDR3 sequences, approximately 14% of them present only once. This clonotype showed up just a few times. Germline-derived CDR1 and CDR2 are SGHTA and FQGNSA. V lost 2 bases and J lost 4, with 8 bases in between. This CDR3 comprises 14 residues. An absence of ophthalmopathy progression within 18 months meant stable Graves' hyperthyroidism. Uncontrolled infections, other autoimmune diseases, pregnancy or lactation led to exclusion of patients.

This chain uses TRBV7-2 with TRBJ2-2; D is unresolved. The sample comprised blood. The sequence was collected from a woman aged 40 to 50 with Graves' hyperthyroidism. CDR3 nucleotide sequence: TGTGCCAGCAGCTTACAAGTGGTCACCGGGGAGCTGTTTTTT. Its translation: CASSLQVVTGELFF.